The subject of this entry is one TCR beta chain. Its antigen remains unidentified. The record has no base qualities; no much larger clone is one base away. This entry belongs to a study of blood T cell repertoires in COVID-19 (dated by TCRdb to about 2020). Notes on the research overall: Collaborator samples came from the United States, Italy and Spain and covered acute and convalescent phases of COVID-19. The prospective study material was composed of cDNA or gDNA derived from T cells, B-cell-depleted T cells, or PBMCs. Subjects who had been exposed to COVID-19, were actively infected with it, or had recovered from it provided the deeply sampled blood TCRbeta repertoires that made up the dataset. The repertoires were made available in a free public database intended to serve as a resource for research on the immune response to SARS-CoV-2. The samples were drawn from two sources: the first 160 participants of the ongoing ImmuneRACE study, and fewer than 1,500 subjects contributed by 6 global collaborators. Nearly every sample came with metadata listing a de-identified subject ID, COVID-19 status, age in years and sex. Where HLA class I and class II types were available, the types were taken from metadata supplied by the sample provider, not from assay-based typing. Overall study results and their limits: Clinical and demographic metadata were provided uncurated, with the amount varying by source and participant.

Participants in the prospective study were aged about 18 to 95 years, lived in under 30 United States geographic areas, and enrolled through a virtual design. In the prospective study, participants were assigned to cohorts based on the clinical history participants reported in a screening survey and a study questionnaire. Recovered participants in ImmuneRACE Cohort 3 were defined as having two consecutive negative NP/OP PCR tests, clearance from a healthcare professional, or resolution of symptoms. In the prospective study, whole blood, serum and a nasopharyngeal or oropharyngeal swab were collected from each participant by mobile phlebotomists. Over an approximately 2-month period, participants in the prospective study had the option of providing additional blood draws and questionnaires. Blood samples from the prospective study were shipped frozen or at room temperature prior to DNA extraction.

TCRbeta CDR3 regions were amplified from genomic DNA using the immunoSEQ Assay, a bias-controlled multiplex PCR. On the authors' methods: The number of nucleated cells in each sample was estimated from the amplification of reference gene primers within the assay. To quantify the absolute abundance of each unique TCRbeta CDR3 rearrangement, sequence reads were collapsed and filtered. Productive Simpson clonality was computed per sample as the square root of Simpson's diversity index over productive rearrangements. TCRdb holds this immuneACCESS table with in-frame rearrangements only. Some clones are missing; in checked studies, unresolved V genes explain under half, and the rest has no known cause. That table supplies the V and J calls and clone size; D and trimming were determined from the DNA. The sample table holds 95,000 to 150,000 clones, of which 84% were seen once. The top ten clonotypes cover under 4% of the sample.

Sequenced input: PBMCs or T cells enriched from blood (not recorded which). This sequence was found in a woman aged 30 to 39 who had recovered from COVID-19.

The CDR3 region has the sequence CASSRDPPGGAGNTIYF. The DNA sequence is TGTGCCAGCAGCCGAGACCCCCCGGGGGGGGCTGGAAACACCATATATTTT. Recombination connected TRBV28 to TRBJ1-3, with TRBD1 perhaps the D gene, on 5 matching bases. CDR1 is given as MDHEN and CDR2 as SYDVKM, both from the germline V gene. Deletion took 6 bases off V and 2 bases off J, with a span of 20 bases between the germline ends. From the cysteine up to the phenylalanine, the CDR3 has a length of 17 residues. Only the CDR3 portion is preserved as DNA: 51 bases, with reading frame beginning at the first base.